Sequencing of this T cell receptor (beta chain) was carried out in a study of blood T cells in healthy people across ages. Overall study findings and caveats: Older individuals had lower TCR beta diversity per million T cells (the decline was roughly linear).

Regarding this clonotype: Its antigen is not known.

Germline CDR1 is SGHTA and CDR2 is FQGNSA. The CDR3 has 14 residues. Deletions cut 5 bases from V and 2 bases from J, with 12 bases between. A J-beta primer mix and a sample-barcoded 5' primer were used in a second PCR of about 7 to 11 cycles. From the 5' RACE reads, TCRdb called clonotypes with MiXCR, one entry per CDR3 protein. In the table there are over 1,300,000 distinct CDR3 sequences, around 59% of which are singletons. Sequencing was carried out using blood. This sequence originates from a man aged 18 to 30 in good health. This chain uses TRBV7-2 with TRBJ1-2; D may be TRBD1 (5 bases). CDR3 region: CASSEEPGNYGYTF. The CDR3 DNA reads as TGTGCCAGCAGCGAGGAGCCAGGGAACTATGGCTACACCTTC. The full variable domain, its missing parts supplied by reference TRBV7-2 and TRBJ1-2, is GAGVSQSPSNKVTEKGKDVELRCDPISGHTALYWYRQSLGQGLEFLIYFQGNSAPDKSGLPSDRFSAERTGGSVSTLTIQRTQQEDSAVYLCASSEEPGNYGYTFGSGTRLTVV.